This T cell receptor (beta chain) was found in a study of T cell changes during pregnancy in multiple sclerosis. Sequenced by immunoSEQ multiplex PCR; TCRdb stores in-frame clones only, minus some. The sample contains more than 20,000 clones, 70% to 90% of which appear only once. The V gene's germline CDR1 is PRHDT and CDR2 FYEKMQ (reference sequence). V lost 5 bases, J lost 5 bases, and 9 bases lay in between. This CDR3 is built from 13 residues. The origin of this receptor is a female donor in good health, enrolled as a control in a pregnancy study. This chain links TRBV13 with TRBJ2-2; weak D call: TRBD2 (5 bases). The material sequenced was CD8+ T cells from peripheral blood mononuclear cells, taken in the first trimester of pregnancy. CDR3 DNA: TGTGCCAGCAGCCTTCGGACTACCGGGGAGCTGTTTTTT. This codes for CASSLRTTGELFF.